This T cell receptor (beta chain) was recorded in a study of regulatory T cells in long-lasting Graves disease. Study findings and constraints: Persistent cases favored TRBV28, TRBJ1-2 and TRBJ2-5.

According to the study, TCR beta libraries were built with iRepertoire HTBI primers and CDR3-region Arm-PCR. TCRdb re-analysed the multiplex PCR reads in MiXCR, keeping a single row per CDR3 protein. The sample yields roughly 530,000 distinct CDR3 sequences, 15% to 20% seen once. The CDR3 is 14 amino acids. V was clipped by 0 bases and J by 4 bases, with 9 bases between them. Germline V gene data show CDR1 as ENHRY and CDR2 as SYGVKD. This clonotype occurred a few times. Its cognate antigen is unknown. Time point reported: newly diagnosed GD, antithyroid drugs for less than 3 months. From RNA extracted from PBMCs, the TCR library was made. The same data also contributed to another study, on T cells in Graves' hyperthyroidism and ophthalmopathy. This second study says: TCR CDR3 underwent first-round RT-PCR with the HTBI primer set. Ophthalmopathy cases were set apart from stable hyperthyroidism by a 13 V-J model.

The chain couples TRBV10-3 to TRBJ1-2; unclear D gene. Sequencing was performed on peripheral blood mononuclear cells (PBMCs), taken at new diagnosis, from a patient treated with antithyroid drugs. The TCR originated in a woman between 40 and 65 years old with Graves disease. This CDR3 is CAISESKGSYGYTF. In nucleotides, the CDR3 is TGTGCCATCAGTGAGTCGAAGGGCTCCTATGGCTACACCTTC.